The 11 T cell receptor beta chains reported below all come from one sample, sequenced in a study of CD8 T cells in Susac syndrome. cDNA came from roughly 0.47 to 1 ug RNA primed by random hexamers. Each CDR3 protein gets one entry after TCRdb re-called the immunoSEQ multiplex PCR reads with MiXCR. This sample has approximately 190,000 distinct CDR3 sequences, with roughly 95% found just once. Material for sequencing was CD4+ T cells from PBMCs. Receptor source: a human donor with multiple sclerosis.

The gene calls are TRBV9 and TRBJ2-3; possible D gene TRBD1, 6 bases. CDR3 size: 14 residues. Trimming shortened V by 7 bases and J by 0 bases, and 12 bases separated the two germline ends. Germline V gene sequence: CDR1 SGDLS, CDR2 YYNGEE. CDR3 residues: CASAGVYSTDTQYF. The CDR3 coding sequence is TGTGCCAGCGCAGGGGTCTATAGCACAGATACGCAGTATTTT.

The genes are TRBV5-4 and TRBJ2-4; D perhaps matches TRBD1 (7 bases). Germline loops: CDR1 SGHNT, CDR2 YYREEE (reference sequence). The CDR3 extends over 13 amino acids. V was trimmed by 3 bases and J by 8 bases, leaving 12 bases between them. CDR3 sequence reads: CASSSAGGYIQYF. As DNA, the CDR3 is TGTGCCAGCAGCTCGGCAGGGGGGTACATTCAGTACTTC. The full variable domain, completed using reference TRBV5-4 and TRBJ2-4, is ETGVTQSPTHLIKTRGQQVTLRCSSQSGHNTVSWYQQALGQGPQFIFQYYREEENGRGNFPPRFSGLQFPNYSSELNVNALELDDSALYLCASSSAGGYIQYFGAGTRLSVL.

J is TRBJ2-7 and V is TRBV5-1; D unclear. Germline V gene data show CDR1 as SGHRS and CDR2 as YFSETQ. V gave up 4 bases and J gave up 4 bases, with 6 bases separating them. This CDR3 is 11 amino acids long. CDR3: CASSGEYEQYF. CDR3 sequence (DNA): TGCGCCAGCAGCGGGGAATACGAGCAGTACTTC.

The chain combines TRBV5-6 with TRBJ2-5, with 7 bases fitting TRBD1. V shed 1 base, J shed 1 base, and the junction held 4 bases outside the gene matches. CDR3 size: 15 residues. Germline V gene lookup returns CDR1 SGHDT and CDR2 YYEEEE. The CDR3 nucleotides are TGTGCCAGCAGCTTGACTCGGGACAGCCAAGAGACCCAGTACTTC. Its translation: CASSLTRDSQETQYF.

This clonotype was detected once. The rearrangement uses TRBV12-3 or TRBV12-4 and TRBJ1-5; TRBD1 aligns across 12 bases. This CDR3 is built from 14 residues. Trimming cost V 6 bases and J 8 bases; bases outside gene matches: 5. CDR3 nucleotides: TGTGCCAGCAGCATAGGGACAGGGGGCGAGCCCCAGCATTTT. This sequence encodes CASSIGTGGEPQHF.

The chain combines TRBV27 with TRBJ1-4, with TRBD1 as a possible D gene (6 bases). V was shortened by 6 bases and J by 4 bases, with 18 bases between the two germline ends. This CDR3 has 16 amino acids. Germline CDR1 and CDR2: MNHEY and SMNVEV (reference sequence). CDR3 bases: TGTGCCAGCAGCCGAGGCGGGGGGCAGGGTAATGAAAAACTGTTTTTT. It codes for CASSRGGGQGNEKLFF.

This chain uses TRBV20-1 with TRBJ2-1; 8 nucleotides agree with TRBD2. The germline V gene has CDR1 DFQATT and CDR2 SNEGSKA (reference sequence). CDR3 length equals 16 residues. The J segment lost 8 bases and the V segment lost 6 bases, leaving 18 bases of the junction unmatched. The chain's CDR3 is CSAPIGAGGFGDEQFF. CDR3 in DNA: TGCAGTGCCCCCATAGGGGCGGGGGGCTTTGGGGATGAGCAGTTCTTC.

The chain has TRBV3-1 and TRBJ2-1; D is possibly TRBD2 (5 bases). V was pared by 8 bases and J by 3 bases, with 14 bases between. CDR1 and CDR2 from the germline V gene are LGHDT and YNNKEL (reference sequence). This CDR3 has 14 residues. For the CDR3, the DNA is TGTGCCAGCGAGGGCGGCCAACTCTACAATGAGCAGTTCTTC. Translated, it gives CASEGGQLYNEQFF.

V is TRBV9 and J is TRBJ2-5, with D possibly called TRBD1 or TRBD2 (5 bases each). This CDR3 spans 14 amino acids. Deletions cut 0 bases from V and 4 bases from J, with 10 bases between. The germline V gene has CDR1 SGDLS and CDR2 YYNGEE. The CDR3 nucleotides read TGTGCCAGCAGCGTAGGGGACCTGACAGAGACCCAGTACTTC. Amino acids: CASSVGDLTETQYF.

The chain recombines TRBV20-1 with TRBJ2-1; D is perhaps TRBD1 (7 bases). Between the trimmed V and J ends, which lost 2 bases and 8 bases, there was a span of 25 bases. Germline V lookup: CDR1 DFQATT, CDR2 SNEGSKA (reference sequence). The CDR3 length is 17 residues. The CDR3 region is CSARSLDRQGSGDEQFF. The CDR3, as DNA: TGCAGTGCTAGATCCCTAGACCGACAGGGTTCGGGAGATGAGCAGTTCTTC.

V gene TRBV30 combines with J gene TRBJ1-1, with D perhaps matching TRBD1 (6 bases). V dropped 7 bases and J dropped 3 bases, with 9 bases sitting between them. This CDR3 has 11 residues. CDR1 is GTSNPN, CDR2 SVGIG, per germline (reference sequence). The chain's CDR3 is CAFEGDTEAFF. DNA of the CDR3: TGTGCCTTTGAGGGGGACACTGAAGCTTTCTTT.